The present T cell receptor beta chain was sequenced within a study of CD8 T cells in Susac syndrome. Study-wide results and limits: The study's TCR sequencing and HLA analysis drew on a certain number of individuals. That number was acknowledged as relatively small.

The CDR3 is made up of 16 amino acids. The V gene end was trimmed by 5 bases and the J gene end by 2 bases; junction bases not matched to a gene: 7. Germline V CDR1 and CDR2: LGHDT, YNNKEL (reference sequence). With respect to this clonotype: Its antigen is undetermined.

Reverse transcription of roughly 0.5 to 1 ug RNA was performed with random hexamers. TCRdb re-called the immunoSEQ multiplex PCR reads with MiXCR, one entry per CDR3 protein. The table shows some 200,000 distinct CDR3 sequences, with nearly 95% occurring only once. The gene calls are TRBV3-1 and TRBJ2-3, with 10 bases identical to TRBD2. This TCR was sampled from a human donor with multiple sclerosis. Sequenced: CD4+ T cells from PBMCs. The DNA for the CDR3 is TGTGCCAGCAGCTCGACGGGACTAGCGCCCACAGATACGCAGTATTTT. Translated, it gives CASSSTGLAPTDTQYF.